These T cell receptor beta chains were read from a single sample in a study of blood T cell repertoires in COVID-19. Sequencing used immunoSEQ multiplex PCR; TCRdb keeps in-frame clones, though not all of them. The sample has about 260,000 clones, more than 80% seen once. The sequencing input was PBMCs or T cells enriched from blood (not recorded which). Receptor source: a woman under 40 with acute COVID-19. Both conserved end residues are part of each CDR3. The D gene is left open where the match is weak. Not every row has a clone size; where given, it reads once, few, many or a size class.

>once|TRBV9|.|TRBJ1-3|17
CASSVVGHPSSGNTIYF
TGTGCCAGCAGCGTAGTTGGACACCCGAGCTCTGGAAACACCATATATTTT
>.|TRBV24-1|.|TRBJ2-7|14
CATSVGGFPYEQYF
TGTGCCACCAGTGTGGGGGGATTCCCCTACGAGCAGTACTTC
>.|TRBV5-1|.|TRBJ2-2|14
CASKGQGQAGELFF
TGCGCCAGCAAGGGGCAGGGGCAGGCCGGGGAGCTGTTTTTT
>.|TRBV4-1|.|TRBJ1-4|18
CASSQDALKSATNEKLFF
TGCGCCAGCAGCCAAGATGCTTTGAAGTCGGCAACTAATGAAAAACTGTTTTTT
>.|TRBV6-5|TRBD1|TRBJ1-1|15
CASSRDRDWDTEAFF
TGTGCCAGCAGTCGGGACAGGGACTGGGACACTGAAGCTTTCTTT
>.|TRBV9|TRBD2|TRBJ2-1|13
CASSVASGNEQFF
TGTGCCAGCAGCGTTGCTAGCGGCAATGAGCAGTTCTTC
>.|TRBV7-3|TRBD2|TRBJ2-2|18
CASSSGLAGGEGTGELFF
TGTGCCAGCAGCTCGGGACTAGCGGGAGGAGAGGGCACCGGGGAGCTGTTTTTT
>once|TRBV7-6|.|TRBJ2-7|17
CASSLGSLYGGPYEQYF
TGTGCCAGCAGCTTAGGCAGCCTATACGGAGGGCCCTACGAGCAGTACTTC
>.|TRBV19|.|TRBJ1-6|14
CASSTAGMDSPLHF
TGTGCCAGTAGTACAGCAGGGATGGACTCACCCCTCCACTTT
>.|TRBV27|.|TRBJ2-1|13
CASSLSKETEQFF
TGTGCCAGCAGTTTATCTAAGGAGACCGAGCAGTTCTTC
>few|TRBV29-1|.|TRBJ1-4|15
CSVEPHGRPGEKLFF
TGCAGCGTTGAACCCCACGGCAGGCCAGGAGAAAAACTGTTTTTT
>.|TRBV28|.|TRBJ1-1|12
CASSFVITEAFF
TGTGCCAGCAGTTTTGTCATCACTGAAGCTTTCTTT
>.|TRBV6-5|.|TRBJ2-1|13
CASSYPGAYEQFF
TGTGCCAGCAGTTACCCCGGTGCCTATGAGCAGTTCTTC
>.|TRBV10-1|TRBD2|TRBJ2-1|13
CASSAGGRNEQFF
TGCGCCAGCAGTGCTGGCGGGAGAAATGAGCAGTTCTTC
>.|TRBV2|.|TRBJ2-7|13
CASSDYSSYEQYF
TGTGCCAGCAGTGACTACAGTTCCTACGAGCAGTACTTC
>.|TRBV29-1|TRBD2|TRBJ2-1|14
CSVVERGAVPEQFF
TGCAGCGTTGTGGAGCGGGGAGCGGTTCCTGAGCAGTTCTTC
>.|TRBV18|TRBD2|TRBJ2-7|15
CASSPVAGSSYEQYF
TGTGCCAGCTCACCAGTAGCGGGAAGCTCCTACGAGCAGTACTTC
>.|TRBV3-1/TRBV3-2|.|TRBJ2-7|13
CASSTGLLYEQYF
TGTGCCAGCAGCACGGGACTCCTCTACGAGCAGTACTTC
>.|TRBV7-2|.|TRBJ1-1|12
CASSPDRVEAFF
TGTGCCAGCAGCCCCGACCGGGTTGAAGCTTTCTTT
>.|TRBV9|TRBD1|TRBJ1-5|16
CASSVVPGQGYQPQHF
TGTGCCAGCAGCGTTGTACCGGGACAGGGGTACCAGCCCCAGCATTTT
>.|TRBV28|TRBD1|TRBJ1-1|15
CASSFPTGGRTEAFF
TGTGCCAGCAGTTTTCCCACAGGGGGTCGGACTGAAGCTTTCTTT
>.|TRBV10-3|TRBD1|TRBJ1-6|16
CAVRDSHVGSNSPLHF
TGTGCCGTCCGGGACAGTCATGTTGGGAGTAATTCACCCCTCCACTTT
>once|TRBV3-1/TRBV3-2|.|TRBJ1-3|15
CASSAGTFSGNTIYF
TGTGCCAGCAGCGCAGGTACCTTCTCTGGAAACACCATATATTTT
>.|TRBV28|TRBD2|TRBJ2-7|20
CASSSRLGGGGTSGKYEQYF
TGTGCCAGCAGTTCTCGCCTCGGGGGAGGGGGGACTAGCGGGAAATACGAGCAGTACTTC
>.|TRBV7-9|TRBD1|TRBJ2-1|14
CASSLGTGNNEQFF
TGTGCCAGCAGCTTAGGGACAGGCAACAATGAGCAGTTCTTC
>once|TRBV29-1|TRBD2|TRBJ2-3|15
CSCWGLAGSTDTQYF
TGCAGCTGTTGGGGACTAGCGGGATCCACAGATACGCAGTATTTT
>.|TRBV28|TRBD1|TRBJ2-2|16
CASSLVSGQGAGELFF
TGTGCCAGCAGCCTGGTGTCCGGACAGGGGGCCGGGGAGCTGTTTTTT
>once|TRBV7-9|.|TRBJ2-6|18
CASSSDGTHAGGANVLTF
TGTGCCAGCAGCTCCGACGGGACTCATGCGGGTGGGGCCAACGTCCTGACTTTC
>once|TRBV21-1|.|TRBJ2-7|15
CASKQGLAGSYEQYF
TGTGCCAGCAAACAGGGACTAGCGGGCTCCTACGAGCAGTACTTC
>few|TRBV18|.|TRBJ1-1|13
CASSLQGNTEAFF
TGTGCCAGCTCACTACAGGGGAACACTGAAGCTTTCTTT
>.|TRBV9|TRBD2|TRBJ2-3|17
CASSSHPVQGGTDTQYF
TGTGCCAGCAGCTCCCACCCGGTGCAGGGAGGGACAGATACGCAGTATTTT
>.|TRBV28|TRBD1|TRBJ2-3|15
CASSVIQGAGDTQYF
TGTGCCAGCAGTGTGATACAGGGGGCGGGAGATACGCAGTATTTT
>.|TRBV27|.|TRBJ2-7|11
CASGTFYEQYF
TGTGCCAGCGGGACATTCTACGAGCAGTACTTC
>.|TRBV28|TRBD1|TRBJ2-7|13
CASTQQGRQEQYF
TGTGCCAGTACCCAACAGGGGCGTCAAGAGCAGTACTTC
>.|TRBV2|TRBD2|TRBJ2-5|18
CASRSRSGRAREMETQYF
TGTGCCAGCAGATCAAGGAGCGGGAGGGCCCGAGAGATGGAGACCCAGTACTTC
>.|TRBV6-6|TRBD1|TRBJ1-1|15
CASRSRDRVYTEAFF
TGTGCCAGCAGGTCCCGGGACAGGGTGTATACTGAAGCTTTCTTT
>.|TRBV4-2|.|TRBJ2-7|17
CASSQTGLRQSSYEQYF
TGTGCCAGCAGCCAAACCGGGTTGCGGCAAAGCTCCTACGAGCAGTACTTC
>.|TRBV24-1|.|TRBJ1-2|15
CATSDGGTVNYGYTF
TGTGCCACCAGTGATGGGGGGACCGTTAACTATGGCTACACCTTC
>.|TRBV14|.|TRBJ1-4|15
CASSPWGGGNKKLFF
TGTGCCAGCAGCCCCTGGGGGGGAGGAAATAAAAAACTGTTTTTT
>.|TRBV27|TRBD2|TRBJ2-7|14
CASSRLAGAYEQYF
TGTGCCAGCAGCCGACTAGCGGGAGCCTACGAGCAGTACTTC
>.|TRBV27|TRBD2|TRBJ2-2|18
CASSLMASGRKNTGELFF
TGTGCCAGCAGTTTAATGGCTAGCGGGCGGAAAAACACCGGGGAGCTGTTTTTT